The T cell receptor beta chain under discussion was sequenced for a study of Ad26.COV2.S vaccination and SARS-CoV-2 variants (dated by TCRdb to the early 2020s). With regard to the full study: Vaccine-arm donors were drawn from COV1001, a multicentre, randomized, double-blind, placebo-controlled phase I-IIa trial of Ad26.COV2.S in healthy adults. Investigators remained blinded to trial group allocation during experiments and outcome assessment. A total of 32 samples were included in the TCR-sequenced set, comprising around 20 Ad26.COV2.S vaccine recipients, 5 placebo recipients and 8 SARS-CoV-2 convalescent individuals. Ad26.COV2.S was administered intramuscularly at a dose of 5x10^10 or 1x10^11 viral particles, either as one shot or as two shots given 56 days apart. TCRbeta repertoire sequencing was used to assess the specificity and breadth of SARS-CoV-2-reactive T cell receptors after Ad26.COV2.S vaccination. Trial participants were randomized into five groups of five: low-dose or high-dose Ad26.COV2.S given once or twice, or placebo on both occasions. The full study reports these points: Compared with placebo recipients, Ad26.COV2.S recipients showed higher spike-specific TCR breadth (P = 0.0014). Vaccine and placebo recipients had similar non-spike TCR breadth, a finding consistent with the vaccine containing only spike. The study was not powered for comparison of responses between vaccine doses or regimens. It was noted by the authors that total T cell responses may have been underestimated by the TCR breadth and depth analyses. Substantial breadth of spike-specific CD8+ and CD4+ T cell responses was reported after vaccination.

About this clone itself: The antigen this receptor binds is unknown. Nothing much larger sits one base from this clone, and base qualities are not available.

Interpreted using the paper, the treatment or condition label stands for: about 20 received Ad26.COV2.S at low or high dose, single or two shots; a few received placebo; per-sample allocation not given. For vaccine and placebo recipients, repertoires were sequenced using samples collected on day 63 after the first injection. In Cohort 1b, 20 to 25 adults aged 18-55 years were enrolled at a single site in Boston, USA, between 29 July and 7 August 2020. Ad26.COV2.S was a replication-incompetent adenovirus type 26 vector expressing a prefusion-stabilized SARS-CoV-2 spike protein from the original Wuhan strain. TCRbeta CDR3 regions were sequenced with the immunoSEQ Assay. After extraction, genomic DNA underwent amplification by bias-controlled multiplex PCR, followed by high-throughput sequencing. Per the authors' processing: Collapsing and filtering of sequences were performed to quantify the absolute abundance of each unique TCRbeta CDR3 region. T cell fraction was estimated by normalizing TCRbeta template counts to usable DNA, with usable DNA measured through amplification of reference genes found in all nucleated cells. Repertoire TCRs were annotated as SARS-CoV-2-specific by exact matching of V gene, CDR3 amino acid sequence and J gene to a known reactive TCR set. The reference SARS-CoV-2 TCR set came from MIRA and was filtered for enrichment in COVID-19-positive ImmuneCODE repertoires, removing public or cross-reactive TCRs. Using the MIRA antigens, annotated TCRs were further analysed by specific ORF or by position within an ORF. Depth was the summed frequency of annotated unique rearrangements, while breadth was defined as annotated unique rearrangements over total unique productive rearrangements. Two-sided Wilcoxon rank-sum tests were applied when comparing TCR breadth between groups. Held by TCRdb, this immuneACCESS table contains in-frame sequences only and omits some clones. Under half of the omission traces to an unresolved V gene where checked; the cause of the rest is unknown. V and J calls and clone size are copied from that table; D and trimming were computed from the DNA. The sample table contains hundreds of thousands of clones; only one count was recorded for around 92% of them. The top ten clones comprise 1.5% to 2% of the sample.

The CDR1 and CDR2 encoded by the germline V gene are SGHDT and YYEEEE. The CDR3 holds 13 amino acids from the cysteine to the phenylalanine. Here the CDR3 DNA is all that survives: 39 bases in frame from base 1. V lost 10 bases and J lost 6 bases; the stretch between them is 19 bases long. The receptor chain draws on TRBV5-6 and TRBJ1-2, with TRBD1 tentatively as D gene (5 bases match). This sample comprised peripheral blood, obtained in a trial of Ad26.COV2.S vaccine versus placebo. The receptor was derived from a person between 18 and 60 years old who received the Ad26.COV2.S COVID-19 vaccine or a placebo. The nucleotide sequence is TGTGCCGCCTCTCGGGGGGTTCTTAATGGCTACACCTTC. Its protein reads: CAASRGVLNGYTF.